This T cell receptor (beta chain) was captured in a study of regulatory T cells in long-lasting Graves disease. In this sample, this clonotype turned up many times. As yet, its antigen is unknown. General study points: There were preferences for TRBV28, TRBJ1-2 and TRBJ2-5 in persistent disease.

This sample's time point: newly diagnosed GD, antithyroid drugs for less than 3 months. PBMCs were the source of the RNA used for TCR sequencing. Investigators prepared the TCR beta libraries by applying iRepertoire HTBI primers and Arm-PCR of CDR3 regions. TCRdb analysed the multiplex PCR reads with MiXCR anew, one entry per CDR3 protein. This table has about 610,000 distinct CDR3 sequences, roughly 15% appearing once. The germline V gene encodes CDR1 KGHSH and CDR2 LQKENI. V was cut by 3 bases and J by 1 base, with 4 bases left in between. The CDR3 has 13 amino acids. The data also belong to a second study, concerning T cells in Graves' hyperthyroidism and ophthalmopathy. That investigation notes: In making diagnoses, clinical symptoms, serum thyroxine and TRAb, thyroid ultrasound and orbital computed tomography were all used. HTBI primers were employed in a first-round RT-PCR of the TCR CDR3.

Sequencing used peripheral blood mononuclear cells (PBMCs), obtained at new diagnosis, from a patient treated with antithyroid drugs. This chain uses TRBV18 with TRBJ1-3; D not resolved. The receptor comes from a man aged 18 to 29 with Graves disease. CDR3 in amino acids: CASSPGSGNTIYF. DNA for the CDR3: TGTGCCAGCTCACCTGGTTCTGGAAACACCATATATTTT.